This T cell receptor (beta chain) was found in a study of regulatory T cells in long-lasting Graves disease. Turning to the study itself: To qualify as persistent, Graves' disease required over 5 years of antithyroid drugs with positive TSH receptor antibodies. General study findings and limits: Newly diagnosed disease favored TRBV20-1 and TRBJ2-1 over persistent disease. Between persistent patients, about 2,700 public clonotypes were shared, exceeding the roughly 920 shared between new patients.

The CDR3 runs 15 residues. Germline lookup yields CDR1 MDHEN and CDR2 SYDVKM. Trimming stripped 6 bases from V and 4 bases from J, with 18 bases between. Both iRepertoire HTBI primers and Arm-PCR of CDR3 regions were used to build the TCR beta libraries. Original data processing: Segment identification across samples yielded 62 TRBV and around 13 TRBJ segments. One entry per CDR3 protein results from TCRdb running MiXCR on the multiplex PCR reads. The V and J calls shown here were made by TCRdb, not taken from the authors' results. The sample contains 600,000 to 800,000 distinct CDR3 sequences, roughly 30% of which appear only once. Details on this clonotype: Its antigen is currently unknown.

Time point described: persistent/refractory GD, antithyroid drugs over 5 years with positive TRAb. There was RNA extracted from PBMCs, and the TCR library was made from it. Specimen: peripheral blood mononuclear cells (PBMCs), collected when the disease was refractory, from a patient treated with antithyroid drugs. This TCR came from a female donor with Graves disease. The chain links TRBV28 to TRBJ1-2, with D uncertain. DNA for the CDR3: TGTGCCAGCAGGCCCCTTAGGGAGCAGGCCTATGGCTACACCTTC. Its protein is CASRPLREQAYGYTF.